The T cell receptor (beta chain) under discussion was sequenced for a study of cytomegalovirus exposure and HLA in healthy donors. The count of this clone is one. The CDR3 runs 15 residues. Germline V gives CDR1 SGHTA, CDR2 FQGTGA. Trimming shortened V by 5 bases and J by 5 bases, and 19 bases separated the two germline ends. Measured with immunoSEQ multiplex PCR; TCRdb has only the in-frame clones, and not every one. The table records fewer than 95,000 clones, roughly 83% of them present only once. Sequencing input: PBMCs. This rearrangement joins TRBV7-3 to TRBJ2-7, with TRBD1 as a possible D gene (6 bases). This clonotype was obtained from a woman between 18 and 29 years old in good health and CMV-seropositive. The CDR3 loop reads CASSIRDVWGHEQYF. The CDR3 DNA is TGTGCCAGCAGCATTCGTGATGTTTGGGGGCACGAGCAGTACTTC.